The rows below give T cell receptor beta chains drawn from one sample of a study of blood T cell repertoires in COVID-19. Profiling relied on immunoSEQ multiplex PCR, and the TCRdb table lists in-frame clones only, not all of them. The data hold 350,000 to 450,000 clones, with nearly 90% observed a single time. The sequenced sample consisted of PBMCs or T cells enriched from blood (not recorded which). The origin of the receptors is a woman aged 18-29 years who had been exposed to COVID-19. CDR3s include the opening cysteine and the closing phenylalanine or tryptophan. Each record gives: clone size, J gene, D gene, CDR3 length, V gene, CDR3 protein, CDR3 DNA. A D gene is named only where the DNA matches it firmly. The size of a clone is reported for some rows only, either as once, few or many, or as a class for expanded clones.

- | TRBJ1-6 | - | 13 | TRBV28 | CASSALRDSPLHF | TGTGCCAGCAGCGCTTTAAGAGATTCACCCCTCCACTTT
- | TRBJ2-1 | - | 13 | TRBV24-1 | CATSDSVRGEQFF | TGTGCCACCAGTGATTCTGTAAGGGGTGAGCAGTTCTTC
- | TRBJ2-7 | - | 13 | TRBV19 | CASKARSSYEQYF | TGTGCCAGTAAGGCGCGGAGCTCCTACGAGCAGTACTTC
once | TRBJ2-7 | - | 15 | TRBV6-5 | CASSYNGESSYEQYF | TGTGCCAGCAGTTACAACGGTGAGAGCTCCTACGAGCAGTACTTC
- | TRBJ2-5 | - | 15 | TRBV19 | CASSIRFWGEETQYF | TGTGCCAGTAGTATTCGATTTTGGGGGGAAGAGACCCAGTACTTC
few | TRBJ1-2 | TRBD1 | 14 | TRBV18 | CASSLSRGFGGYTF | TGTGCCAGCTCACTCAGCAGGGGGTTCGGGGGCTACACCTTC
- | TRBJ1-1 | TRBD1 | 13 | TRBV5-4 | CASSPQGDPEAFF | TGTGCCAGCAGCCCCCAGGGGGACCCTGAAGCTTTCTTT
- | TRBJ1-1 | - | 12 | TRBV12-3/TRBV12-4 | CASIQGPSEAFF | TGTGCCAGCATCCAGGGGCCGTCTGAAGCTTTCTTT
- | TRBJ2-1 | TRBD2 | 17 | TRBV27 | CASSSILLAGVNNEQFF | TGTGCCAGCAGTTCCATCCTACTAGCGGGAGTAAACAATGAGCAGTTCTTC
- | TRBJ1-1 | TRBD1 | 13 | TRBV12-3/TRBV12-4 | CASSRTGGTEAFF | TGTGCCAGCAGTCGGACAGGGGGCACTGAAGCTTTCTTT
- | TRBJ1-5 | - | 14 | TRBV5-1 | CASSLGQGGQPQHF | TGCGCCAGCAGCTTGGGTCAGGGCGGCCAGCCCCAGCATTTT
- | TRBJ2-1 | - | 16 | TRBV4-3 | CASSQDKVSSYNEQFF | TGCGCCAGCAGCCAAGATAAAGTGAGCTCCTACAATGAGCAGTTCTTC
- | TRBJ2-1 | - | 16 | TRBV7-3 | CASSLTGGTGYNEQFF | TGTGCCAGCAGCTTAACGGGCGGGACGGGGTACAATGAGCAGTTCTTC
- | TRBJ2-7 | - | 14 | TRBV9 | CASSVGRQPYEQYF | TGTGCCAGCAGCGTAGGGCGGCAGCCTTACGAGCAGTACTTC
- | TRBJ2-7 | - | 16 | TRBV9 | CASSAAPVGLSYEQYF | TGTGCCAGCAGCGCAGCCCCAGTGGGCTTATCCTACGAGCAGTACTTC
once | TRBJ1-6 | TRBD1 | 16 | TRBV9 | CASSAVPTGSNSPLHF | TGTGCCAGCAGCGCAGTCCCGACAGGGAGTAACTCACCCCTCCACTTT
- | TRBJ2-5 | - | 15 | TRBV5-1 | CASSLGGGYQETQYF | TGCGCCAGCAGCTTGGGCGGGGGCTATCAAGAGACCCAGTACTTC
- | TRBJ2-7 | TRBD2 | 15 | TRBV3-1/TRBV3-2 | CASSPKPGLYYEQYF | TGTGCCAGCAGCCCCAAACCGGGACTATACTACGAGCAGTACTTC